A selection of T cell receptor beta chains follows, all from one sample in a study of shared clonotypes between healthy human individuals. Measured with immunoSEQ multiplex PCR; TCRdb has only the in-frame clones, and not every one. The data hold approximately 2,000,000 clones, with roughly 92% observed a single time. The material sequenced was naive CD4+ T cells from PBMCs. The receptor set was obtained from a man aged 18 to 29 in good health. Some clones in this sample may be carry-over from other donors' samples. The CDR3 runs from the conserved cysteine through the conserved F or W. Fields, in order: clone size, D gene, V gene, CDR3 length, J gene, CDR3 protein, CDR3 DNA. The D gene is left open where the match is weak. Clone size is stated in some rows and not others, as once, few, many or a class when expanded.

.	TRBD1	TRBV5-5	15	TRBJ1-2	CASSLGQGGLYGYTF	TGTGCCAGCAGCTTGGGACAGGGGGGTCTCTATGGCTACACCTTC
.	.	TRBV5-1	14	TRBJ1-4	CASSFSTTNEKLFF	TGCGCCAGCAGCTTTTCAACAACTAATGAAAAACTGTTTTTT
.	.	TRBV5-4	15	TRBJ2-7	CASSAGAYLPGEQYF	TGTGCCAGCAGCGCTGGGGCGTATTTGCCGGGTGAGCAGTACTTC
.	TRBD2	TRBV27	19	TRBJ2-2	CASSRLGGYLAGSTGELFF	TGTGCCAGCAGCCGTTTGGGGGGGTATCTAGCGGGAAGTACCGGGGAGCTGTTTTTT
.	.	TRBV7-2	16	TRBJ2-2	CASSLSGPGNTGELFF	TGTGCCAGCAGCTTATCAGGGCCAGGGAACACCGGGGAGCTGTTTTTT
.	.	TRBV9	13	TRBJ2-7	CASSVEERREQYF	TGTGCCAGCAGCGTAGAGGAGCGCCGCGAGCAGTACTTC
.	TRBD2	TRBV12-5	17	TRBJ2-6	CASGLWIAGYGANVLTF	TGTGCTAGTGGTTTGTGGATAGCGGGATACGGGGCCAACGTCCTGACTTTC
.	.	TRBV5-1	14	TRBJ2-2	CASRLDPSTGELFF	TGCGCCAGCAGACTCGACCCGTCCACCGGGGAGCTGTTTTTT
once	TRBD1	TRBV7-9	15	TRBJ2-3	CASSAKDREIDTQYF	TGTGCCAGCAGCGCGAAGGACAGGGAGATAGATACGCAGTATTTT
.	TRBD1	TRBV5-8	16	TRBJ1-5	CASSPTRTGGGQPQHF	TGTGCCAGCAGCCCGACGAGGACAGGGGGCGGTCAGCCCCAGCATTTT
once	TRBD1	TRBV11-2	14	TRBJ2-3	CAQPPKGAADTQYF	TGTGCCCAACCCCCCAAGGGGGCCGCAGATACGCAGTATTTT
.	TRBD2	TRBV15	14	TRBJ2-2	CATRREGFTGELFF	TGTGCCACCAGAAGGGAGGGATTCACCGGGGAGCTGTTTTTT
.	TRBD2	TRBV27	17	TRBJ2-1	CASRMTPGLAGADEQFF	TGTGCCAGCAGGATGACCCCGGGACTAGCGGGAGCCGATGAGCAGTTCTTC
.	.	TRBV28	15	TRBJ1-5	CASSRSPSSISPQHF	TGTGCCAGCAGCCGGTCCCCCAGCTCAATCAGCCCCCAGCATTTT
.	.	TRBV5-1	14	TRBJ2-7	CASSLEGNPLEGYF	TGCGCCAGCAGCTTGGAAGGGAACCCCCTCGAGGGGTACTTC
.	.	TRBV21-1	11	TRBJ2-7	CASSNWDEQYF	TGTGCCAGCAGCAACTGGGACGAGCAGTACTTC
.	TRBD1	TRBV7-2	13	TRBJ2-7	CASSFQNRGEQYF	TGTGCCAGCAGCTTCCAAAACAGGGGGGAGCAGTACTTC
few	.	TRBV5-1	13	TRBJ1-1	CASSLGFDTEAFF	TGCGCCAGCAGCTTGGGGTTTGACACTGAAGCTTTCTTT
.	TRBD2	TRBV2	15	TRBJ2-2	CASREAGVYTGELFF	TGTGCCTCTCGGGAGGCGGGAGTGTACACCGGGGAGCTGTTTTTT
.	.	TRBV15	13	TRBJ2-7	CATGPRLGYEQYF	TGTGCCACCGGTCCCAGACTGGGGTACGAGCAGTACTTC
once	.	TRBV5-1	15	TRBJ1-2	CASSLGQVESYGYTF	TGCGCCAGCAGCTTGGGGCAGGTGGAAAGCTATGGCTACACCTTC
.	.	TRBV7-2	15	TRBJ2-5	CASSSGSGTEGTQYF	TGTGCCAGCAGCTCCGGGTCAGGGACGGAAGGAACCCAGTACTTC
.	.	TRBV28	13	TRBJ2-5	CASRHGGRETQYF	TGTGCCAGCCGACACGGAGGAAGGGAGACCCAGTACTTC
.	.	TRBV27	14	TRBJ2-1	CASSRRTALNEQFF	TGTGCCAGCAGTCGTCGGACAGCTCTCAATGAGCAGTTCTTC
.	.	TRBV7-9	13	TRBJ1-3	CASSFGQGNTIYF	TGTGCCAGCAGCTTCGGGCAGGGGAACACCATATATTTT
.	TRBD2	TRBV7-9	14	TRBJ2-7	CASSLTSGIYEQYF	TGTGCCAGCAGCTTGACTAGCGGGATCTACGAGCAGTACTTC
.	.	TRBV7-9	16	TRBJ1-1	CASSLHGRGGLAEAFF	TGTGCCAGCAGCTTACATGGGCGGGGCGGTTTGGCTGAAGCTTTCTTT
.	TRBD1	TRBV25-1	16	TRBJ2-3	CASSELRTGFTDTQYF	TGTGCCAGCAGTGAATTAAGGACAGGGTTCACGGATACGCAGTATTTT
once	TRBD1	TRBV19	15	TRBJ2-5	CASSIEGGGIGTQYF	TGTGCCAGTAGTATAGAAGGGGGCGGAATTGGGACCCAGTACTTC
.	TRBD1	TRBV7-2	15	TRBJ1-5	CASSPDRGVNQPQHF	TGTGCCAGCAGCCCCGACAGGGGTGTCAATCAGCCCCAGCATTTT
.	.	TRBV5-4	14	TRBJ1-1	CASSPGPNNHEAFF	TGTGCCAGCAGCCCGGGACCCAACAACCACGAAGCTTTCTTT
few	.	TRBV18	14	TRBJ1-1	CASSPRTANTEAFF	TGTGCCAGCTCACCGCGGACAGCGAACACTGAAGCTTTCTTT
.	TRBD2	TRBV30	16	TRBJ2-1	CAWSGTPKLGRSGKFF	TGTGCCTGGAGTGGGACCCCTAAATTGGGGAGGAGCGGGAAGTTCTTC
once	TRBD1	TRBV10-1	18	TRBJ2-1	CASSRDRGQQAGHNEQFF	TGCGCCAGCAGCCGGGACAGGGGGCAACAGGCGGGGCACAATGAGCAGTTCTTC
few	.	TRBV27	13	TRBJ2-2	CASSFRANGELFF	TGTGCCAGCAGTTTTAGGGCAAACGGGGAGCTGTTTTTT
.	.	TRBV6-5	15	TRBJ1-6	CASRLIGGANSPLHF	TGTGCCAGCAGGCTCATCGGGGGTGCGAATTCACCCCTCCACTTT
once	TRBD2	TRBV28	13	TRBJ2-7	CASRTSGSYEQYF	TGTGCCAGCCGGACTAGCGGATCCTACGAGCAGTACTTC
few	.	TRBV29-1	14	TRBJ2-1	CSVGRLVDVDEQFF	TGCAGCGTTGGGAGGTTAGTCGATGTTGATGAGCAGTTCTTC
.	TRBD1	TRBV5-5	15	TRBJ2-7	CASSAPGQGVYEQYF	TGTGCCAGCAGCGCTCCGGGACAGGGGGTCTACGAGCAGTACTTC
.	TRBD2	TRBV5-1	15	TRBJ2-5	CASSALAGDGETQYF	TGCGCCAGCAGCGCCCTGGCGGGAGATGGGGAGACCCAGTACTTC
.	.	TRBV5-6	17	TRBJ2-3	CASSVDSRPHRGDTQYF	TGTGCCAGCAGCGTTGACAGCCGGCCCCACCGGGGAGATACGCAGTATTTT
.	TRBD2	TRBV5-4	14	TRBJ2-5	CASSAGTSQETQYF	TGTGCCAGCAGCGCGGGGACTAGCCAAGAGACCCAGTACTTC
.	TRBD2	TRBV7-3	15	TRBJ2-1	CASSSLAGAYNEQFF	TGTGCCAGCAGCTCGCTAGCGGGTGCCTACAATGAGCAGTTCTTC
.	TRBD1	TRBV25-1	14	TRBJ1-4	CASSDDRGGEKLFF	TGTGCCAGCAGTGATGACAGGGGGGGCGAAAAACTGTTTTTT
.	TRBD2	TRBV27	12	TRBJ2-1	CASLSGSNEQFF	TGTGCCAGCCTTAGCGGGAGCAATGAGCAGTTCTTC
.	TRBD1	TRBV19	13	TRBJ2-1	CASRQTGGNEQFF	TGTGCCAGTAGACAGACAGGGGGCAATGAGCAGTTCTTC
.	.	TRBV4-1	17	TRBJ1-4	CASSQDGVQGWNEKLFF	TGCGCCAGCAGCCAAGATGGTGTCCAGGGGTGGAATGAAAAACTGTTTTTT
.	.	TRBV20-1	11	TRBJ2-5	CSARVPETQYF	TGCAGTGCTAGAGTCCCAGAGACCCAGTACTTC
.	.	TRBV29-1	14	TRBJ2-2	CSAYGGGRSGELFF	TGCAGCGCTTACGGAGGAGGGAGGAGCGGGGAGCTGTTTTTT